These 32 T cell receptor beta chains originate from one sample sequenced in a study of blood T cell repertoires in COVID-19. Libraries were prepared by immunoSEQ multiplex PCR; TCRdb keeps only in-frame clonotypes and omits some of them. Here the sample spans about 300,000 clones, 80% to 90% being singletons. The sample comprised PBMCs or T cells enriched from blood (not recorded which). These receptors came from a woman between 18 and 29 years old who had recovered from COVID-19.

The CDR3 protein is CASSDFLNTEAFF. CDR3 nucleotides: TGTGCCAGCAGCGATTTCTTGAACACTGAAGCTTTCTTT. The rearrangement uses TRBV9 and TRBJ1-1; D gene uncertain. V was cut by 3 bases and J by 0 bases, with 6 bases left in between. Looked up from germline, CDR1 is SGDLS and CDR2 is YYNGEE. CDR3 length equals 13 residues.

The chain carries TRBV4-1 and TRBJ2-1, with a weak D call TRBD1 (5 bases). Germline-derived CDR1 and CDR2 are MGHRA and YSYEKL. Trimming took 5 bases from V and 9 from J, leaving 26 bases between them. The CDR3 runs to 17 residues. As DNA, the CDR3 is TGCGCCAGCAGCGAGAGAAATACGCGGATAAATAGGGGTGAGCAGTTCTTC. Its protein product is CASSERNTRINRGEQFF.

The CDR3 loop reads CASSLGGFIYF. The CDR3, as DNA: TGTGCCAGCAGTTTAGGCGGCTTCATATATTTT. The J gene is TRBJ1-3, the V gene TRBV12-3 or TRBV12-4; D is unclear. CDR3 size: 11 residues. Trimming removed 1 base at V and 12 bases at J, with 7 bases between.

This clone appeared once. The rearrangement uses TRBV28 and TRBJ1-1, with no clear D. The length of the CDR3 is 12 residues. Trimming stripped 7 bases from V and 4 bases from J, with 10 bases between. Germline V gene lookup returns CDR1 MDHEN and CDR2 SYDVKM. CDR3 region: CASNQVGTEAFF. The CDR3 DNA is TGTGCCAGCAATCAGGTCGGCACTGAAGCTTTCTTT.

The rearrangement uses TRBV5-1 and TRBJ2-5, with D perhaps TRBD2 (5 bases). CDR1 is SGHRS, CDR2 YFSETQ, per germline. Deletions cut 5 bases from V and 5 bases from J, with 22 bases between. The CDR3 extends over 16 amino acids. The DNA for the CDR3 is TGCGCCAGCAGGCCTCTAGGTGGAGGCAAAACGGAGACCCAGTACTTC. Translation gives CASRPLGGGKTETQYF.

The chain links TRBV2 to TRBJ1-1, with 8 bases matching TRBD1. The CDR3 consists of 13 residues. Germline V gene data show CDR1 as SNHLY and CDR2 as FYNNEI. The J segment lost 4 bases and the V segment lost 8 bases, leaving 6 bases of the junction unmatched. The CDR3 here is CASEQGASTEAFF. The CDR3 bases are TGTGCCAGCGAGCAGGGGGCGAGCACTGAAGCTTTCTTT.

The V gene is TRBV16, the J gene TRBJ1-2; a possible D gene is TRBD1 (6 bases). Germline CDR1 and CDR2: KGHSY and FQNENV. The CDR3 covers 14 residues. Trimming took off 5 bases at V and 6 bases at J, with 16 bases between the two ends. The CDR3 region is CASSGQQGWNGYTF. CDR3 in DNA: TGTGCCAGCAGCGGTCAGCAGGGGTGGAATGGCTACACCTTC. Drawing the rest from reference TRBV16 and TRBJ1-2, the complete variable domain is GEEVAQTPKHLVRGEGQKAKLYCAPIKGHSYVFWYQQVLKNEFKFLISFQNENVFDETGMPKERFSAKCLPNSPCSLEIQATKLEDSAVYFCASSGQQGWNGYTFGSGTRLTVV.

V is TRBV6-5 and J is TRBJ1-2; D gene uncertain. The length of the CDR3 is 13 residues. Germline V gives CDR1 MNHEY, CDR2 SVGAGI. V dropped 9 bases and J dropped 4 bases, with 15 bases sitting between them. The CDR3 nucleotides are TGTGCCAGTTACCCAGGATGGGTCTATGGCTACACCTTC. Protein sequence: CASYPGWVYGYTF.

The J gene is TRBJ1-6, the V gene TRBV5-1; no clear D gene. V was cut by 0 bases and J by 8 bases, with 12 bases left in between. CDR1 SGHRS and CDR2 YFSETQ come from the germline V gene. This CDR3 contains 15 residues. The CDR3, as DNA: TGCGCCAGCAGCTTGGCCGGGAAGGGCTATTCACCCCTCCACTTT. Its translation: CASSLAGKGYSPLHF.

V usage is TRBV2 and J usage is TRBJ1-2, with 7 positions matching TRBD1. Unmatched junction bases numbered 8, after V lost 11 bases and J lost 5 bases. CDR1 and CDR2 from the germline V gene are SNHLY and FYNNEI. This CDR3 has 12 amino acids. CDR3 nucleotides: TGTGCCTCCACGGGACAGACGTATGGCTACACCTTC. Translating it yields CASTGQTYGYTF.

V and J are TRBV23-1 and TRBJ2-5; perhaps TRBD1 as D (5 bases). TRBV23-1 is known as an ORF, though its function is uncertain. This CDR3 contains 15 residues. V lost 9 bases and J lost 1, with 18 bases in between. The CDR3 region has the DNA TGCGCCAGGACAGAAACCCGGTTGTCCCAAGAGACCCAGTACTTC. It specifies CARTETRLSQETQYF.

This clone occurred once. The V gene is TRBV10-1, the J gene TRBJ2-1; 7 nucleotides agree with TRBD1. CDR1 is WNHNN, CDR2 SYGVQD, per germline (reference sequence). This CDR3 has 15 residues. V lost 3 bases, J lost 3 bases, and 5 bases stayed unmatched. Written as DNA, the CDR3 is TGCGCCAGCAGTGACCCGGGACAGCGCTACAATGAGCAGTTCTTC. It codes for CASSDPGQRYNEQFF.

This clone was observed at least ten times. V is TRBV25-1 and J is TRBJ1-2, with TRBD1 matching 11 bases. Germline CDR1 reads MGHDK; CDR2 reads SYGVNS. The V segment lost 3 bases and the J segment 8 bases; nucleotides outside the gene matches: 8. The CDR3 is made up of 15 amino acids. The CDR3 spells CASSDHGQGAQGYTF. The CDR3, as DNA: TGTGCCAGCAGTGATCACGGACAGGGGGCGCAGGGCTACACCTTC.

The gene calls are TRBV10-3 and TRBJ1-1; D gene uncertain. The CDR3 runs to 12 residues. V was pared by 3 bases and J by 11 bases, with 13 bases between. CDR1 and CDR2 (germline): ENHRY, SYGVKD. As DNA, the CDR3 is TGTGCCATCAGTGACGGGGATCGCTCGGCTTTCTTT. This gives the protein CAISDGDRSAFF.

This chain uses TRBV7-8 with TRBJ2-7, with 7 bases lining up with TRBD1. The length of the CDR3 is 14 residues. The germline gives CDR1 SGHVS, CDR2 FQNEAQ. V dropped 4 bases and J dropped 3; count of bases not matched to a gene: 6. The CDR3 here is CASSSTGTIYEQYF. The CDR3 DNA reads as TGTGCCAGCAGCTCGACAGGGACAATCTACGAGCAGTACTTC.

This clone was observed a handful of times. The rearrangement uses TRBV18 and TRBJ1-2; TRBD1 matches at 10 bases. Trimming cost V 4 bases and J 4 bases; bases outside gene matches: 6. This CDR3 spans 15 amino acids. The germline V gene has CDR1 KGHSH and CDR2 LQKENI. The CDR3 reads CASSLRQGATYGYTF. The CDR3 DNA reads as TGTGCCAGCTCACTGCGACAGGGGGCGACCTATGGCTACACCTTC.

This chain joins TRBV3-1 (or the pseudogene TRBV3-2) and TRBJ1-2, with a tentative D call TRBD1 (6 bases). With 4 bases removed from V and 6 bases from J, the gap between germline ends came to 12 bases. CDR3 length: 13 residues. In germline, CDR1 is LGHDT, CDR2 YNNKEL (reference sequence). CDR3 region: CASSPTGFDGYTF. The CDR3, as DNA: TGTGCCAGCAGCCCGACAGGTTTCGATGGCTACACCTTC.

The chain links TRBV7-9 to TRBJ2-1; 10 bases align to TRBD2. With 4 bases clipped from V and 4 bases from J, the junction kept 4 bases outside the gene matches. The CDR3 extends over 15 amino acids. Germline lookup yields CDR1 SEHNR and CDR2 FQNEAQ (reference sequence). The CDR3 sequence is CASSYLAGGYNEQFF. Written as DNA, the CDR3 is TGTGCCAGCAGCTATTTAGCGGGGGGATACAATGAGCAGTTCTTC.

V is TRBV28 and J is TRBJ1-1; a possible D gene is TRBD1 (5 bases). CDR3 length: 12 amino acids. The ends were cut back, 5 bases at V and 8 bases at J, with 12 bases in the middle. Germline values: CDR1 MDHEN, CDR2 SYDVKM. CDR3 sequence (DNA): TGTGCCAGCAGTCGACAGAAGCTGGAAGCTTTCTTT. Protein: CASSRQKLEAFF.

Here the CDR3 DNA reads TGTGCCAGCAGCTTAGGTGCGGCCTATGGCTACACCTTC. Protein product: CASSLGAAYGYTF. This sequence joins TRBV7-9 and TRBJ1-2; no firm D call. The CDR3 is made up of 13 amino acids. The germline V gene has CDR1 SEHNR and CDR2 FQNEAQ (reference sequence). V dropped 1 base and J dropped 4 bases, with 7 bases sitting between them.

This clone was observed a single time. V gene TRBV2 combines with J gene TRBJ2-5, with D possibly being TRBD2 (6 bases). CDR1 and CDR2 (germline): SNHLY, FYNNEI. The V end lost 1 base, the J end lost 3 bases, and 12 bases lay between the germline ends. This CDR3 is built from 15 residues. CDR3 loop: CASSEGLVGKETQYF. DNA for the CDR3: TGTGCCAGCAGTGAAGGACTAGTGGGAAAAGAGACCCAGTACTTC.

The chain has TRBV18 and TRBJ1-1; TRBD1 might be the D (5 bases). V was pared by 4 bases and J by 4 bases, with 16 bases between. The germline V gene has CDR1 KGHSH and CDR2 LQKENI. The CDR3 totals 15 residues. As DNA, the CDR3 is TGTGCCAGCTCACTCGGGAGTGACAGTTTCACTGAAGCTTTCTTT. Its protein is CASSLGSDSFTEAFF.

The V gene is TRBV19, the J gene TRBJ1-5, with D perhaps matching TRBD1 (6 bases). The V gene lost 6 bases and the J gene lost 5 bases, with 17 bases spanning the gap. This CDR3 region has 15 residues. CDR1 is LNHDA, CDR2 SQIVND, per germline (reference sequence). For the CDR3, the DNA is TGTGCCAGTAGGAATAAGATACAGGGACATCAGCCCCAGCATTTT. Translated, it gives CASRNKIQGHQPQHF.

The chain has TRBV28 and TRBJ1-2; 7 bases are a match to TRBD1. CDR3 size: 16 residues. With 5 bases clipped from V and 3 bases from J, the junction kept 12 bases outside the gene matches. Germline V gene data show CDR1 as MDHEN and CDR2 as SYDVKM. The CDR3 here is CASSPVQGNIYYGYTF. CDR3 DNA sequence: TGTGCCAGCAGTCCTGTACAGGGGAACATTTACTATGGCTACACCTTC.

The chain links TRBV6-6 to TRBJ1-1; D gene unclear. Trimming took 5 bases from V and 4 from J, leaving 11 bases between them. The CDR3 consists of 13 residues. The germline gives CDR1 MNHNY, CDR2 SVGAGI (reference sequence). The CDR3 region is CASSLRSGTEAFF. CDR3 nucleotide sequence: TGTGCCAGCAGTCTCCGCTCAGGCACTGAAGCTTTCTTT.

Notes on this clone: The germline gene is not matched at one end of the junction; a read error may be the cause. The chain recombines TRBV7-8 with TRBJ1-4; 7 bases agree with TRBD1. Per the germline V gene, CDR1 is SGHVS and CDR2 is FQNEAQ. The CDR3 runs 16 residues. CDR3: CASRRQGPSTNEKPFF. CDR3 coding DNA: TGTGCCAGCAGGAGACAGGGCCCTTCAACTAATGAAAAACCGTTTTTT.

The gene calls are TRBV3-1 (or the pseudogene TRBV3-2) and TRBJ2-7, with D possibly TRBD1 on 6 matching bases. V dropped 6 bases and J dropped 5 bases, with 14 bases sitting between them. CDR1 is LGHDT and CDR2 is YNNKEL in the germline V gene (reference sequence). The CDR3 has 13 amino acids. As DNA, the CDR3 is TGTGCCAGCAGGACCGGACAGATCCACGAGCAGTACTTC. This translates into CASRTGQIHEQYF.

V is TRBV18 and J is TRBJ1-1; tentatively, D is TRBD1 (6 bases). Between the trimmed V and J ends, which lost 3 bases and 4 bases, there was a span of 9 bases. The germline V gene has CDR1 KGHSH and CDR2 LQKENI. This CDR3 region has 13 residues. CDR3 coding DNA: TGTGCCAGCTCACCTCGGGACACCACTGAAGCTTTCTTT. Amino acids: CASSPRDTTEAFF.

The V call is TRBV2, the J call TRBJ2-1; unclear D gene. V lost 6 bases and J lost 2, with 8 bases in between. Germline lookup yields CDR1 SNHLY and CDR2 FYNNEI. The CDR3 has 13 residues. CDR3 region: CASRAFAYNEQFF. The CDR3 DNA reads TGTGCCAGCAGAGCCTTCGCCTACAATGAGCAGTTCTTC.

The chain recombines TRBV5-1 with TRBJ2-5; maybe TRBD1 (6 bases). The CDR3 spans 17 residues. Trimming left V 4 bases short and J 5 bases short, with 24 bases between. CDR1 SGHRS and CDR2 YFSETQ come from the germline V gene. CDR3 sequence: CASSPGTLPISTETQYF. The CDR3 DNA reads TGCGCCAGCAGCCCCGGGACACTACCAATTTCAACGGAGACCCAGTACTTC.

This clone was picked up one time. The rearrangement uses TRBV7-2 and TRBJ2-1; the match to TRBD2 covers 12 bases. The CDR3 has 20 amino acids. Germline V CDR1 and CDR2: SGHTA, FQGNSA. V lost 0 bases to trimming and J lost 4 bases; unmatched junction nucleotides: 13. The CDR3 bases are TGTGCCAGCAGCTTAGCGGGACTAGCGGGTCGAGGGGGGGTATACAATGAGCAGTTCTTC. Translated, it gives CASSLAGLAGRGGVYNEQFF.

This clone was seen just once. The chain's CDR3 is CASKQSTDTQYF. DNA of the CDR3: TGTGCCAGCAAACAAAGCACAGATACGCAGTATTTT. The chain carries TRBV28 and TRBJ2-3, with no clear D. The CDR3 length is 12 residues. Germline CDR1 and CDR2: MDHEN and SYDVKM. Trimming shortened V by 7 bases and J by 0 bases, and 5 bases separated the two germline ends.